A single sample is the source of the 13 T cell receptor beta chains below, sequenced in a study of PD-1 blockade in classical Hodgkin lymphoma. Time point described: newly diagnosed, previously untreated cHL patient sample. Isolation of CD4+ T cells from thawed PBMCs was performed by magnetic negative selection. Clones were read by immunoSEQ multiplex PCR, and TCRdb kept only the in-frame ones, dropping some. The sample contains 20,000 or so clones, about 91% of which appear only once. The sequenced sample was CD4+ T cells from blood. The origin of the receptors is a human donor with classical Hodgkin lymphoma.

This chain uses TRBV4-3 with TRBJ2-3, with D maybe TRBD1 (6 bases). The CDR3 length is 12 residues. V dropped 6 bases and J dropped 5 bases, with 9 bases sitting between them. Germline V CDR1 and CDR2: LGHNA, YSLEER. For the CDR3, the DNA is TGCGCCAGCAGGCAGGGGAAAGATACGCAGTATTTT. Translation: CASRQGKDTQYF.

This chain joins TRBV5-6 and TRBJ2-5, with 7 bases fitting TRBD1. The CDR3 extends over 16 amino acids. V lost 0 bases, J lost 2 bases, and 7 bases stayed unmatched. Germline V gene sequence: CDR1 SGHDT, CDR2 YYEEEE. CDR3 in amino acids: CASSLGGTALQETQYF. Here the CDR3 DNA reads TGTGCCAGCAGCTTGGGGGGGACAGCACTTCAAGAGACCCAGTACTTC.

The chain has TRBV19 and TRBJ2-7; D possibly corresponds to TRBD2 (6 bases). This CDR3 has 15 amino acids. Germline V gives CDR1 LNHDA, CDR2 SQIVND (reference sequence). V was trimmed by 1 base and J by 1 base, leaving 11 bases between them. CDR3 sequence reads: CASSIVRGLSYEQYF. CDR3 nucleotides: TGTGCCAGTAGTATAGTTCGGGGACTTTCCTACGAGCAGTACTTC.

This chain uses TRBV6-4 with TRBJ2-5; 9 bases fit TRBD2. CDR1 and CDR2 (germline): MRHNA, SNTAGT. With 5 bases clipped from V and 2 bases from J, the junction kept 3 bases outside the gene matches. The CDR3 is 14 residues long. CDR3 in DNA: TGTGCCAGCAGTCCGACTAGCGGTCAAGAGACCCAGTACTTC. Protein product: CASSPTSGQETQYF.

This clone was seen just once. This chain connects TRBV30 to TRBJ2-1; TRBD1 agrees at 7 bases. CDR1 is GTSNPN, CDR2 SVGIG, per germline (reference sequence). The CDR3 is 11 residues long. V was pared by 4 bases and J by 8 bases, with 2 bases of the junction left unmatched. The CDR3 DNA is TGTGCCTGGACAGGGGGACATGAGCAGTTCTTC. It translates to CAWTGGHEQFF.

The CDR3, as DNA: TGCGCCAGCAGCCAAGAATCGCTGGCAGTAAGCAATCAGCCCCAGCATTTT. This translates into CASSQESLAVSNQPQHF. The chain recombines TRBV4-1 with TRBJ1-5; D call uncertain. V lost 0 bases and J lost 1, with 13 bases in between. CDR1 is MGHRA and CDR2 is YSYEKL in the germline V gene. The CDR3 runs 17 residues.

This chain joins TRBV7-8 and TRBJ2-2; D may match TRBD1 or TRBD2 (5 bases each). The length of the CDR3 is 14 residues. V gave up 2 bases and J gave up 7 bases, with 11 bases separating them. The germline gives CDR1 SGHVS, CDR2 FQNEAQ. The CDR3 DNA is TGTGCCAGCAGCTTAATCCGGGGCCGCGGGGAGCTGTTTTTT. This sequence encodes CASSLIRGRGELFF.

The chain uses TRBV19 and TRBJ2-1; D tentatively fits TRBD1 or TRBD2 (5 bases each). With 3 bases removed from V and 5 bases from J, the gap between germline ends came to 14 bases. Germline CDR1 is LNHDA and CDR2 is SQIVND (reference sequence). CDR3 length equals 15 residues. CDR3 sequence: CASSIAAGTHNEQFF. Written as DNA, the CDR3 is TGTGCCAGTAGTATTGCAGCAGGGACCCACAATGAGCAGTTCTTC.

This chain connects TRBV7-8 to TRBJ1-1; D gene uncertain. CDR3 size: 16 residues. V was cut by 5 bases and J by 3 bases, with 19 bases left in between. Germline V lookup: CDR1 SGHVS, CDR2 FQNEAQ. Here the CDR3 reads CASSVGLATVDTEAFF. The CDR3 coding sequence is TGTGCCAGCAGCGTCGGCCTGGCGACGGTGGACACTGAAGCTTTCTTT.

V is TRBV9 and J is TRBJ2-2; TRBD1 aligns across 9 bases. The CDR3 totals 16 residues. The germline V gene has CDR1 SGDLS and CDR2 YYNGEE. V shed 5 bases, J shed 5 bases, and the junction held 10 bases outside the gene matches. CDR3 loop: CASSSRQGVRTGELFF. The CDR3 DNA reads TGTGCCAGCAGTTCCCGACAGGGGGTGAGGACCGGGGAGCTGTTTTTT.

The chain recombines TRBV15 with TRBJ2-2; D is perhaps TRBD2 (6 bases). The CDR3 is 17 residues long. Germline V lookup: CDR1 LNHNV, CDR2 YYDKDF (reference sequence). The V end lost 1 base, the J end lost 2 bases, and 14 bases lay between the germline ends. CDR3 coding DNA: TGTGCCACCAGCAGAGGCGGGAACCAATATAACACCGGGGAGCTGTTTTTT. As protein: CATSRGGNQYNTGELFF. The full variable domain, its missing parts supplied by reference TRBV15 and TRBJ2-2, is DAMVIQNPRYQVTQFGKPVTLSCSQTLNHNVMYWYQQKSSQAPKLLFHYYDKDFNNEADTPDNFQSRRPNTSFCFLDIRSPGLGDTAMYLCATSRGGNQYNTGELFFGEGSRLTVL.

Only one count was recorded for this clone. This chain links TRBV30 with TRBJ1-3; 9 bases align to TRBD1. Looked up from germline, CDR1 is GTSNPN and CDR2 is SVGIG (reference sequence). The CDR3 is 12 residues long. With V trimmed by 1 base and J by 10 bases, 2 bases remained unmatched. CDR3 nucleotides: TGTGCCTGGAGTGACAGGGGGCCGACCATATATTTT. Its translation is CAWSDRGPTIYF.

CDR3 sequence (DNA): TGTGCCAGCTCGGAAAGGGACCTTAACACTGAAGCTTTCTTT. Its protein product is CASSERDLNTEAFF. This chain uses TRBV18 with TRBJ1-1; weak D call: TRBD1 (5 bases). Germline lookup yields CDR1 KGHSH and CDR2 LQKENI. Trimming pared 6 bases from V and 2 bases from J, leaving 13 bases between. The CDR3 is 14 residues long.